What follows is one T cell receptor beta chain and its context. The germline V gene has CDR1 ENHRY and CDR2 SYGVKD. The CDR3 extends over 11 amino acids. V lost 10 bases to trimming and J lost 5 bases, with 12 bases between them. The sample is drawn from a study of blood T cell repertoires in COVID-19. The table came from immunoSEQ multiplex PCR; TCRdb's copy has only in-frame clones and leaves some out. The sample comprises roughly 180,000 clones, roughly 82% of which are singletons, and around 8.6% rests with the top ten. Sequencing was carried out using PBMCs or T cells enriched from blood (not recorded which). This chain links TRBV10-3 with TRBJ2-7, with D possibly being TRBD2 (6 bases). The sequence was obtained from a woman aged 25-40 years who had recovered from COVID-19. CDR3 nucleotides: TGTGCCACACTAGCTTTCGACGAGCAGTACTTC. It specifies CATLAFDEQYF.